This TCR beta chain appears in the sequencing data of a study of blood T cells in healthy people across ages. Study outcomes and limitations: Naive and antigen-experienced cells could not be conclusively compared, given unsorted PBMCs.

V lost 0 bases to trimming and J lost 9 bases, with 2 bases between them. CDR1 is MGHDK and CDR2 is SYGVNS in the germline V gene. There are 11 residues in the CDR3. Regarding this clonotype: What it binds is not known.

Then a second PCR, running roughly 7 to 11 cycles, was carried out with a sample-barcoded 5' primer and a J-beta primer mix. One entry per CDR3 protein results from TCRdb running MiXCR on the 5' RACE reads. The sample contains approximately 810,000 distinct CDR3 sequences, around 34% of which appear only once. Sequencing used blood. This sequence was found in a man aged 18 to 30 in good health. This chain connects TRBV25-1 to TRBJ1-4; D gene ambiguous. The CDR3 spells CASSEYQKLFF. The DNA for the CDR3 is TGTGCCAGCAGTGAATATCAAAAACTGTTTTTT.